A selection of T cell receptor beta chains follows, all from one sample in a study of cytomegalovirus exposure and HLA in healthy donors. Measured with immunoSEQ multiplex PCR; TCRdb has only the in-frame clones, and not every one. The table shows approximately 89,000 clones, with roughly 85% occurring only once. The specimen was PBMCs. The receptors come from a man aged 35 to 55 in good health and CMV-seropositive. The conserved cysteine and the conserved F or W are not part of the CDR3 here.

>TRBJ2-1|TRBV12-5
ASGLVQPLAASEQF
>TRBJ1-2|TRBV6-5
ASSPGGPDYGYT
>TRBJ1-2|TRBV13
ASSLGPRVTNYGYT
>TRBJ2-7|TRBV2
ASTNGYEQY
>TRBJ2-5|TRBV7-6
ASRLTGFGETQY
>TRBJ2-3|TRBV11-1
ASSFGSGRFPDTQY
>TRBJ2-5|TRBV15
ATSIPSLAGGRETQY
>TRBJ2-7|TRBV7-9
SSSWLSGGPLEQY
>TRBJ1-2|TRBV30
AWGEDYGYT
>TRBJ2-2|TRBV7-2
ASGGPNTGELF
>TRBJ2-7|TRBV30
AWSVQGGQY
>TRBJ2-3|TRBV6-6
ASSQGLAGGTDTQY
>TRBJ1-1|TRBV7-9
ASSQKQRGTEAF
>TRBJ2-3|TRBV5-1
ASSLELSGTDTQY
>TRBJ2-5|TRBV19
ASRDSTQETQY
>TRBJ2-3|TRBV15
ATSRPRDTDTQY
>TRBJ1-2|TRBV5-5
ASSPGRGKFGYGYT
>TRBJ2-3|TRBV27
ASSLGFWEGGTDTQY
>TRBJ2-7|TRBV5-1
ASSATSQAYEQY
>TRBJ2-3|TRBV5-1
ASSMLGGGSDTQY
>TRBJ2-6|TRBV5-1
ASSPGHLSGANVLT
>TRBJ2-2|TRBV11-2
ASSFKNTGELF
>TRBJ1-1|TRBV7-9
ASTQGQTF
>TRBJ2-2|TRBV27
ASSSGTSGRGTGELF
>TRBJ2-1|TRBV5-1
ASSIGTNNEQF
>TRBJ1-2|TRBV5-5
ASSLGTGDGYT
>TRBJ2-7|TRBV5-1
ASSPGQKIYEQY
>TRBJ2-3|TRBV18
ASSPQRGGKDTQY
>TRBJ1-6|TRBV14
ASSQDHGVSPLH
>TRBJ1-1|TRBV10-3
AISEPTRGNEAF
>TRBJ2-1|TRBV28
ASSLGQQGTSGRPWSSYNEQF
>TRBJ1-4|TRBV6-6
ASSRTGGKEKLF
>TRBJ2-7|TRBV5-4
ASSHQGYEQY
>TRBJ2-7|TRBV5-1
ASSPGGSYEQY
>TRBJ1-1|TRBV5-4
ASSGGREAF
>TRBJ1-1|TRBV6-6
ASSSTAEAF
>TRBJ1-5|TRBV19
ASSMKQGAYQPQH
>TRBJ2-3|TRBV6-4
ASRKQGAADTQY
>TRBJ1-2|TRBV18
ASSFALGDGYT
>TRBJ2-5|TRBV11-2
ASSSDRGETQY
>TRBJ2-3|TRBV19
ASSIERGRDTQY
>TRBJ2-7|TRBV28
ASSSPGLEPYEQY
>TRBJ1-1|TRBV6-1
ATRDRTNTEAF
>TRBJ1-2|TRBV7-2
ASSPLLYGYT
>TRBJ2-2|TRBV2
ASKGSRLANTGELF
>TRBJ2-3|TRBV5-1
ASSLAGTDTQY
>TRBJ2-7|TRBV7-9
ASSLGTLQAYEQY
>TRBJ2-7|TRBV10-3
AISESGQSYEQY
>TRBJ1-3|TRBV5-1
ASSPRQGSPGNTIY
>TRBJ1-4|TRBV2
ASSSIQSTNEKLF
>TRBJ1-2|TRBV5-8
ASSLGDRSYGYT